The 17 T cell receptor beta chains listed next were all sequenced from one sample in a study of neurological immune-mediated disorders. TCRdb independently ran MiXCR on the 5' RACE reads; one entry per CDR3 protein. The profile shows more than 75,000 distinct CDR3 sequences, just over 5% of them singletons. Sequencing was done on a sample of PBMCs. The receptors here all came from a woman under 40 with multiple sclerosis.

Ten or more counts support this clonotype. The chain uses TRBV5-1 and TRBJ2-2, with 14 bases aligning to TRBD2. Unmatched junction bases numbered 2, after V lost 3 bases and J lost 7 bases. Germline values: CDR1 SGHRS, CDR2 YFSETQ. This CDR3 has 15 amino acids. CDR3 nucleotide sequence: TGCGCCAGCAGCTGGACTAGCGGGGGGAACGGGGAGCTGTTTTTT. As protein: CASSWTSGGNGELFF.

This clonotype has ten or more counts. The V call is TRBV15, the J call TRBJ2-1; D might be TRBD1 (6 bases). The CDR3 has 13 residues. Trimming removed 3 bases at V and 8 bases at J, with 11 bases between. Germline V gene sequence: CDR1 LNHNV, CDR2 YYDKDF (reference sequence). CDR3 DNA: TGTGCCACCAGCAGGGGCTCAGGGGATGAGCAGTTCTTC. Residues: CATSRGSGDEQFF. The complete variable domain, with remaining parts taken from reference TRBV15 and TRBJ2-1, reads DAMVIQNPRYQVTQFGKPVTLSCSQTLNHNVMYWYQQKSSQAPKLLFHYYDKDFNNEADTPDNFQSRRPNTSFCFLDIRSPGLGDTAMYLCATSRGSGDEQFFGPGTRLTVL.

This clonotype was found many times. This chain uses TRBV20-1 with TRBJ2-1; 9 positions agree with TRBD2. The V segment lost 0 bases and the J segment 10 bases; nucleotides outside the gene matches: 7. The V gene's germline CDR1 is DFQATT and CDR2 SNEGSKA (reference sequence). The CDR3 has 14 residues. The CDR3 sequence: CSARDAGGPNEQFF. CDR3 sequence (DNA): TGCAGTGCTAGAGATGCGGGGGGGCCAAACGAGCAGTTCTTC.

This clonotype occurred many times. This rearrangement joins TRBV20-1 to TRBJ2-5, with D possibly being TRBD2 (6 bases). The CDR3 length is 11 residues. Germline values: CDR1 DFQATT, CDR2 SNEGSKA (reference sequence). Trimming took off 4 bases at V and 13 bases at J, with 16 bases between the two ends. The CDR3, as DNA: TGCAGTGCTACCCGACAGCCGGGAGCGTACTTC. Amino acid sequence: CSATRQPGAYF.

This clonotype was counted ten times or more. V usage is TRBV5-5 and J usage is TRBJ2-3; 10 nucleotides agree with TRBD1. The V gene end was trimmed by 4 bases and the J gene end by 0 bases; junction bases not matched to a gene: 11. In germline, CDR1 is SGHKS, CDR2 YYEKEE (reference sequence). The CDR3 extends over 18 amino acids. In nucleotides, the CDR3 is TGTGCCAGCAGCCGCAGACAGGGGGCCTCCACTAGCACAGATACGCAGTATTTT. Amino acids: CASSRRQGASTSTDTQYF.

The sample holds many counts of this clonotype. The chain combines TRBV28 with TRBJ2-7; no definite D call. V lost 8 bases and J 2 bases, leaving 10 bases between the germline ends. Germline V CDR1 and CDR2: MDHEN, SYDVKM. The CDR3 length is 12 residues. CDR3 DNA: TGTGCCAGCTGTGACGTAGCCTACGAGCAGTACTTC. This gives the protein CASCDVAYEQYF.

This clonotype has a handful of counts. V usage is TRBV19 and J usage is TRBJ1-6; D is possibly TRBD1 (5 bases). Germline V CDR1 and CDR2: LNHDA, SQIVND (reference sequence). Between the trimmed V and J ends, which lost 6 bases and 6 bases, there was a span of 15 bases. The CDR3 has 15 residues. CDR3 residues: CASRWGTLINSPLHF. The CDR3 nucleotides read TGTGCCAGTAGATGGGGGACCTTAATTAATTCACCCCTCCACTTT.

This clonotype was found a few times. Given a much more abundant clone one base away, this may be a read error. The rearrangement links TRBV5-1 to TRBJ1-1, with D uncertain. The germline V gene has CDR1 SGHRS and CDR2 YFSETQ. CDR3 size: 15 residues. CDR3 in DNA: TGCGCCAGCGGCTTGGTCCCAGGAATGAACACTGAAGCTTTCTTT. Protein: CASGLVPGMNTEAFF.

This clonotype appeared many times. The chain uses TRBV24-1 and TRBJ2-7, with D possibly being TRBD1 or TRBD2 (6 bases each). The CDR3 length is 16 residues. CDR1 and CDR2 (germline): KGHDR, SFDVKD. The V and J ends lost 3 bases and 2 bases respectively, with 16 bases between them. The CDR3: CATSDPLRDKPYEQYF. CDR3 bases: TGTGCCACCAGTGATCCCCTGCGGGACAAGCCCTACGAGCAGTACTTC.

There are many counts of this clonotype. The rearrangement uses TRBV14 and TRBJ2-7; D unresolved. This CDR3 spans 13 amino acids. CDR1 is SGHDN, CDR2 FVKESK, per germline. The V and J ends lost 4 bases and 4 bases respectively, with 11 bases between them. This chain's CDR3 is CASSLRASYEQYF. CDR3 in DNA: TGTGCCAGCAGCCTTCGGGCCTCTTACGAGCAGTACTTC. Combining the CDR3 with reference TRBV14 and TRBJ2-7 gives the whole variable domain EAGVTQFPSHSVIEKGQTVTLRCDPISGHDNLYWYRRVMGKEIKFLLHFVKESKQDESGMPNNRFLAERTGGTYSTLKVQPAELEDSGVYFCASSLRASYEQYFGPGTRLTVT.

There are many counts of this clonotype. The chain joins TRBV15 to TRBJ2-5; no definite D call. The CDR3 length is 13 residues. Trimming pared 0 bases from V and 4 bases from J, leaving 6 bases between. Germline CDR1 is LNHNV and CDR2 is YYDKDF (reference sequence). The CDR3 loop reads CATSRDKLETQYF. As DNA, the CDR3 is TGTGCCACCAGCAGAGATAAGCTAGAGACCCAGTACTTC.

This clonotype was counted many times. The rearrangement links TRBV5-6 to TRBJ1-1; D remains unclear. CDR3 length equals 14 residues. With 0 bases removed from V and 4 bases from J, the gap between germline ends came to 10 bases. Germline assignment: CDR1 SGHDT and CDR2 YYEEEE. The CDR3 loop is CASSLGGWGTEAFF. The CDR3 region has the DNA TGTGCCAGCAGCTTGGGAGGTTGGGGCACTGAAGCTTTCTTT.

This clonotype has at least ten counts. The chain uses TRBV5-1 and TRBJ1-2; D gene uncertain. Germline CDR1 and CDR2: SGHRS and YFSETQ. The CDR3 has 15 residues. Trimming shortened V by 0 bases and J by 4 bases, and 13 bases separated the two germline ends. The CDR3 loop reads CASSLERFPSYGYTF. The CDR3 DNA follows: TGCGCCAGCAGCTTGGAACGGTTCCCTTCCTATGGCTACACCTTC.

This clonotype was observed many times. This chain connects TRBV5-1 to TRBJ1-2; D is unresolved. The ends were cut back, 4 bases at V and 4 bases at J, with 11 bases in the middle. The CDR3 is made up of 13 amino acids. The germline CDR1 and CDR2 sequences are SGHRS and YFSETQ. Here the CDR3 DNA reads TGCGCCAGCAGCAGCAGCGTCCGCTATGGCTACACCTTC. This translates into CASSSSVRYGYTF.

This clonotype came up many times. The CDR3 loop reads CASSLDLAGGPAKNIQYF. DNA for the CDR3: TGTGCCAGCAGTTTAGACCTAGCGGGGGGGCCAGCCAAAAACATTCAGTACTTC. V and J are TRBV12-3 or TRBV12-4 and TRBJ2-4, with 12 positions matching TRBD2. This CDR3 comprises 18 residues. V trimming: 1 base; J trimming: 0 bases; junction bases outside the gene matches: 4.

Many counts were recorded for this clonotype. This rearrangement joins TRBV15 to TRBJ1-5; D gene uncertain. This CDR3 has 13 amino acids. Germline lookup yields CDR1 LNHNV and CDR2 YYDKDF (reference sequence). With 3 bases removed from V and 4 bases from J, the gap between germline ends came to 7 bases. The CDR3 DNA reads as TGTGCCACCAGCAGTCCGATAAATCAGCCCCAGCATTTT. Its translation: CATSSPINQPQHF.

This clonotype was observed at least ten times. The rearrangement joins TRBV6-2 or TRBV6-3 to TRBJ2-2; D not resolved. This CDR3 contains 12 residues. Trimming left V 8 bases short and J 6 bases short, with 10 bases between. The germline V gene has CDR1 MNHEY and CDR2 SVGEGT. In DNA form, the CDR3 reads TGTGCCAGCGGATGGCAAGCCGGGGAGCTGTTTTTT. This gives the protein CASGWQAGELFF.